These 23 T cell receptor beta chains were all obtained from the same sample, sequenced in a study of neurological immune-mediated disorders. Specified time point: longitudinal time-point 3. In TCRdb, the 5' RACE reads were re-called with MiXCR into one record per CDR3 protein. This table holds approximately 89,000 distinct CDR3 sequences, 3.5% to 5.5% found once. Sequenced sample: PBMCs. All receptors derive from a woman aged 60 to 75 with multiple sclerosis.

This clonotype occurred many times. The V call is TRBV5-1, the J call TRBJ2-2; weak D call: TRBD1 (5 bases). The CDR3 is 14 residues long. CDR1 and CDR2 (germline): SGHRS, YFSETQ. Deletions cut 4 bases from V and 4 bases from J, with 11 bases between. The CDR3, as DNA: TGCGCCAGCAGCGTAGGGGTTCCCACCGGGGAGCTGTTTTTT. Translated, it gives CASSVGVPTGELFF.

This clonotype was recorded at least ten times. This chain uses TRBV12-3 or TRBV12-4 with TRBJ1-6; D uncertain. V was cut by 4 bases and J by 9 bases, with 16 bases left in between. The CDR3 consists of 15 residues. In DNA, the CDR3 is TGTGCCAGCAGTTCCGGAGGTAGCCCCTCTTCACCCCTCCACTTT. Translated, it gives CASSSGGSPSSPLHF.

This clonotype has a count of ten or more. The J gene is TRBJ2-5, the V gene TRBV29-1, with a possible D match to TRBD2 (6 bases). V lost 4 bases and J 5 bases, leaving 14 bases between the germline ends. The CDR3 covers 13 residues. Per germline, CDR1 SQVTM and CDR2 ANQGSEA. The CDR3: CSVGFGGTETQYF. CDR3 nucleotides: TGCAGCGTTGGGTTTGGAGGGACGGAGACCCAGTACTTC.

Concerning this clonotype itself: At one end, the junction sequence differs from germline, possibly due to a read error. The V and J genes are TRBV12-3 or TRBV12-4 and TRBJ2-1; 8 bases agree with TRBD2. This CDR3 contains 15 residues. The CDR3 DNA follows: TGTGCCAGCACCCAGAAGGTAGCGGGGTACATTGAGCAGTTCTTC. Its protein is CASTQKVAGYIEQFF.

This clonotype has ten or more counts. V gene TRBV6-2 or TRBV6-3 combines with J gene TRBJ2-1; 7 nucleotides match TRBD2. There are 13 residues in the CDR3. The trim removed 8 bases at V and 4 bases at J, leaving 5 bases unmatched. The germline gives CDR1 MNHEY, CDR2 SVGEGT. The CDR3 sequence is CASERDLYNEQFF. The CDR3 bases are TGTGCCAGCGAGCGGGACCTATACAATGAGCAGTTCTTC.

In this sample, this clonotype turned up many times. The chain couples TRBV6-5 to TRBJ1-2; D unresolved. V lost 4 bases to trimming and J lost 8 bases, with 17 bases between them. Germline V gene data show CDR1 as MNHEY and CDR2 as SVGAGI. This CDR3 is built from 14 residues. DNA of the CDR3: TGTGCCAGCAGTTGGGCCAGCCGGGTGGGGGGCTACACCTTC. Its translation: CASSWASRVGGYTF.

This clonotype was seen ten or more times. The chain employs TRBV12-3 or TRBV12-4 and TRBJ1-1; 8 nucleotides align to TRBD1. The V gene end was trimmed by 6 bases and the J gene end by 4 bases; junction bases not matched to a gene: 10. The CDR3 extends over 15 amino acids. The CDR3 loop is CASRLTGVDGTEAFF. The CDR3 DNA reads TGTGCCAGCAGGCTGACAGGGGTGGATGGCACTGAAGCTTTCTTT.

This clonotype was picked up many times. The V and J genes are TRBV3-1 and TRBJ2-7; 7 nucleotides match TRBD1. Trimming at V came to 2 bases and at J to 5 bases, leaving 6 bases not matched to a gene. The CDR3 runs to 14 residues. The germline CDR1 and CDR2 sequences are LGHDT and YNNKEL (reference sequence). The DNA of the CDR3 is TGTGCCAGCAGCCAAAACCAGGGGGTAGACGAGCAGTACTTC. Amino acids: CASSQNQGVDEQYF.

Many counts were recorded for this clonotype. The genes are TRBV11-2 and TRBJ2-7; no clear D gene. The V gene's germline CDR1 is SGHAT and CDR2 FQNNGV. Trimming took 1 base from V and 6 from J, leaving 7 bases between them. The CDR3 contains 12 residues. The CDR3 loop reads CASSLGEREQYF. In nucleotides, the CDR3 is TGTGCCAGCAGCTTAGGAGAGCGCGAGCAGTACTTC.

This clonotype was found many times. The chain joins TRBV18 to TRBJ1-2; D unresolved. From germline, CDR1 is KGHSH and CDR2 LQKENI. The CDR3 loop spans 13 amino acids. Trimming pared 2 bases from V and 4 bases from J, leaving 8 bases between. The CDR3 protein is CASSPGERYGYTF. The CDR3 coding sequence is TGTGCCAGCTCACCAGGGGAACGCTATGGCTACACCTTC.

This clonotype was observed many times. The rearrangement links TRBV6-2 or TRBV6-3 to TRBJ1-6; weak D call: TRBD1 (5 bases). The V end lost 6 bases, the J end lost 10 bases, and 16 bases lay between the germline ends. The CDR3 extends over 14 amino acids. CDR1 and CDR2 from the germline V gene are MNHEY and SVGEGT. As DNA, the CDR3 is TGTGCCAGCAGGGGGTTTGCACGGGACTCACCCCTCCACTTT. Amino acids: CASRGFARDSPLHF.

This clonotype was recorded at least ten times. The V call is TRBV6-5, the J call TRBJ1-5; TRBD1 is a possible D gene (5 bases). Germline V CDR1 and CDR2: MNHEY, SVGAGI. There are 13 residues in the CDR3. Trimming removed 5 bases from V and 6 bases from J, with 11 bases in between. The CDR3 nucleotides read TGTGCCAGCAGTAAAGACAGAGTTCAGCCCCAGCATTTT. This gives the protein CASSKDRVQPQHF.

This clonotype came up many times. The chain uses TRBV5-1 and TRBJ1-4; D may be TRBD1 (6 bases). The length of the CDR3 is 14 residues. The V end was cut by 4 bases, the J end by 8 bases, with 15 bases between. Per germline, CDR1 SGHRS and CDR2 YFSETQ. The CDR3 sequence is CASSITGIGEKLFF. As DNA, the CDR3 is TGCGCCAGCAGCATTACAGGGATTGGAGAAAAACTGTTTTTT.

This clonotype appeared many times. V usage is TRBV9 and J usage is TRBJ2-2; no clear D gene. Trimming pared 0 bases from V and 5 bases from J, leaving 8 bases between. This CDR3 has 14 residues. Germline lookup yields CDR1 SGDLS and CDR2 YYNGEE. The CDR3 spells CASSVGSGTGELFF. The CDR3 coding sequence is TGTGCCAGCAGCGTAGGGTCCGGAACCGGGGAGCTGTTTTTT.

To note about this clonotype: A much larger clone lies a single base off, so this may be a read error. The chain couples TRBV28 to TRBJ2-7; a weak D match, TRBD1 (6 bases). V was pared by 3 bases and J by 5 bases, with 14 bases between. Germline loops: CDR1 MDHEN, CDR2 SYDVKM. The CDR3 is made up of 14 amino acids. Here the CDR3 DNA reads TGTGCCAGCAGTTTGCCAGGGGCGTGCCACGAGCAGTACTTC. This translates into CASSLPGACHEQYF.

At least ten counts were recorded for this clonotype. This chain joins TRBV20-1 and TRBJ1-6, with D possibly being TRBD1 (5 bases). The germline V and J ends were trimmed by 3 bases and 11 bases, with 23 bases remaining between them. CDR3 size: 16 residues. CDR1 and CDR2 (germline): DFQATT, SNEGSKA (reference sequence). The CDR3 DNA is TGCAGTGCTAGTCGGGGTAGGGGTTCGGGTTTGACACCCCTCCACTTT. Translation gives CSASRGRGSGLTPLHF.

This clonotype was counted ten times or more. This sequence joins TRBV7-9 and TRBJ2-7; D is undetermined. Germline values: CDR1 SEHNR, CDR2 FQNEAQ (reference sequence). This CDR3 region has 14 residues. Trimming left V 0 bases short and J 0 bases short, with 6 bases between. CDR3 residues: CASSLAATSYEQYF. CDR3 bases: TGTGCCAGCAGCTTAGCTGCCACCTCCTACGAGCAGTACTTC.

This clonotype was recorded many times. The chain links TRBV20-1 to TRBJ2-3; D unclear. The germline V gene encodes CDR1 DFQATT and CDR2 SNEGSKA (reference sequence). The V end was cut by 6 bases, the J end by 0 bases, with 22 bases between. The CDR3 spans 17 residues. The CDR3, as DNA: TGCAGTGCCCGTGGAACAGCCACAGCCACTAGCACAGATACGCAGTATTTT. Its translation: CSARGTATATSTDTQYF.

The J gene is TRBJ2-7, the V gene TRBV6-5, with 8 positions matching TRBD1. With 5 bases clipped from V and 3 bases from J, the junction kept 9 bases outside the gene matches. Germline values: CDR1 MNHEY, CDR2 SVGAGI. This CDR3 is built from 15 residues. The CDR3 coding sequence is TGTGCCAGCAGTACTCCAGGGGGCGCGTACTACGAGCAGTACTTC. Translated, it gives CASSTPGGAYYEQYF.

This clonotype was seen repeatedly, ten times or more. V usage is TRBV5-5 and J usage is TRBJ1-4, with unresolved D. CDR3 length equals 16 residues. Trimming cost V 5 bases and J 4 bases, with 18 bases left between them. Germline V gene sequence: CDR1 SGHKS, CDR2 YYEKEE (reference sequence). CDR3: CASSPLSPAYNEKLFF. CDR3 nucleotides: TGTGCCAGCAGTCCATTGAGTCCGGCCTATAATGAAAAACTGTTTTTT.

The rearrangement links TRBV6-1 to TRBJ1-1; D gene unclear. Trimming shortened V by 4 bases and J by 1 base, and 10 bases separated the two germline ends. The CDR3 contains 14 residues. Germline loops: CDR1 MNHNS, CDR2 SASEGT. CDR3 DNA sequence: TGTGCCAGCAGTGGACGGTCCCCGAACACTGAAGCTTTCTTT. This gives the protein CASSGRSPNTEAFF.

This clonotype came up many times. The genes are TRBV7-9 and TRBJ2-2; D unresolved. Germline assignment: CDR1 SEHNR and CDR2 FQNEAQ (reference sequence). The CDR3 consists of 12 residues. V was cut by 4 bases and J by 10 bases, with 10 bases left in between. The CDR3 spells CASSYPRLELFF. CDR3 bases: TGTGCCAGCAGCTACCCTCGCTTGGAGCTGTTTTTT.

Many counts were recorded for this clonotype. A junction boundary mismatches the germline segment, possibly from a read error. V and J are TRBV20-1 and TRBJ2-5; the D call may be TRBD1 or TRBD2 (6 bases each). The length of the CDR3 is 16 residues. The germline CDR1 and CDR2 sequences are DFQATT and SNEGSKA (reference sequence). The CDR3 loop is CSARAGRGPLQETQYF. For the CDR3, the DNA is TGCAGTGCCAGAGCCGGTCGGGGGCCCCTTCAAGAGACCCAGTACTTC.